This T cell receptor beta chain was captured in a study of blood T cell repertoires in COVID-19. In the study overall: Some COVID-19 samples were acute and others convalescent; all came from the United States, Italy and Spain. The cDNA or gDNA used as material had been derived from T cells, B-cell-depleted T cells, or PBMCs.

Followed over time, Seattle patients had been enrolled while infection was active. The V segment lost 7 bases and the J segment 4 bases; nucleotides outside the gene matches: 7. The CDR3 is 15 amino acids. Looked up from germline, CDR1 is KGHDR and CDR2 is SFDVKD. In the original workflow: From reference gene primer amplification, estimates of nucleated cell counts were derived. Repertoires were generated with immunoSEQ multiplex PCR, while TCRdb's copy carries only in-frame clones and drops some. V and J calls and clone size are as listed in that table; D and trimming were resolved from the DNA. The sample lists about 150,000 clones; around 91% were seen once.

Sequencing input: peripheral blood. The chain joins TRBV24-1 to TRBJ2-3; 10 bases fit TRBD2. The sequence derives from a man younger than 35 with COVID-19, enrolled during active disease. The CDR3 is CATRPSGRGADTQYF. In DNA, the CDR3 is TGTGCCACCAGACCTAGCGGGAGAGGGGCAGATACGCAGTATTTT.